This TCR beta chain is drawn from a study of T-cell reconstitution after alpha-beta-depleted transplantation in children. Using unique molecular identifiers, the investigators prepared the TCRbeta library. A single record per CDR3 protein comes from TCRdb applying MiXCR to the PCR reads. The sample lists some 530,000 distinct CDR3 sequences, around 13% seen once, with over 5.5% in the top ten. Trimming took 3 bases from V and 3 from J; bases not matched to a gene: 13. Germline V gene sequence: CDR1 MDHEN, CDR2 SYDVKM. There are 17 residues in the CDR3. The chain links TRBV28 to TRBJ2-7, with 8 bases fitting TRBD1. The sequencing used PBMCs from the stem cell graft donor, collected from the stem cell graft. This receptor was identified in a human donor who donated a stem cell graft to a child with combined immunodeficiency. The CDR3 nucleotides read TGTGCCAGCAGTTTTGGTTATTCCGGACAGGGTAACTACGAGCAGTACTTC. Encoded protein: CASSFGYSGQGNYEQYF.